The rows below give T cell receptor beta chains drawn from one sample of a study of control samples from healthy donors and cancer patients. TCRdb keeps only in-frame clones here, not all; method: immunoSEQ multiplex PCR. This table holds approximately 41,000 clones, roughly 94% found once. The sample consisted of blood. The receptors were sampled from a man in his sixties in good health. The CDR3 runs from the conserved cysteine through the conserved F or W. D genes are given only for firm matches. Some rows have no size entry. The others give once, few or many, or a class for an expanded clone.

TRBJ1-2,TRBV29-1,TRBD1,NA,TGCAGCGCAGAGGACAGGGGCAGGTATGGCTACACCTTC,CSAEDRGRYGYTF
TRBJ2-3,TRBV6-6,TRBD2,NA,TGTGCCAGCAGGGACGGACTAGCGGCAGATACGCAGTATTTT,CASRDGLAADTQYF
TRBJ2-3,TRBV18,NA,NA,TGTGCCAGCTCACCACGGGAGGATACGCAGTATTTT,CASSPREDTQYF
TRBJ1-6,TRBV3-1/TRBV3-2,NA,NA,TGTGCCAGCAGCCACCGGGACATCAATTCACCCCTCCACTTT,CASSHRDINSPLHF
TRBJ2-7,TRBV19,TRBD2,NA,TGTGCCAGTAGTATAGCACTAGCGGCCAGCTCCTACGAGCAGTACTTC,CASSIALAASSYEQYF
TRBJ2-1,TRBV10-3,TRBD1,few,TGTGCCATCAGTGAGGACAGGGGGAGTAATGAGCAGTTCTTC,CAISEDRGSNEQFF
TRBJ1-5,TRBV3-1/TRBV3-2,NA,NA,TGTGCCAGCAGCCCGTCGGGCCAGTACAATCAGCCCCAGCATTTT,CASSPSGQYNQPQHF
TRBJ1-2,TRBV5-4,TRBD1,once,TGTGCCAGCAGCTACCCCGACAGGGGGTCCTATGGCTACACCTTC,CASSYPDRGSYGYTF
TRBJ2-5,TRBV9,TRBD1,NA,TGTGCCAGCAGCGGCACAGGGGACCCTCTGGAGACCCAGTACTTC,CASSGTGDPLETQYF
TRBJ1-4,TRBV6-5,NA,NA,TGTGCCAGCAGTTCGGACGGGCTTGGGATTAAACTGTTTTTT,CASSSDGLGIKLFF
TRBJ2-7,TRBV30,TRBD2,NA,TGTGCCTGGAGTGTGGTAGGGACTAGCAGCTACGAGCAGTACTTC,CAWSVVGTSSYEQYF
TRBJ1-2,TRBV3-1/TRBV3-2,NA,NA,TGTGCCAGCAGCCAAGGACGGCCTAACTATGGCTACACCTTC,CASSQGRPNYGYTF
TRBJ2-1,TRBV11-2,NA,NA,TGTGCCAGCAGCTTAAGGAGGGCTAATGAGCAGTTCTTC,CASSLRRANEQFF
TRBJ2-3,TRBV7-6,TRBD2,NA,TGTGCCAGCAGCTTAACTAGCGGGAGGGATTATACGCAGTATTTT,CASSLTSGRDYTQYF
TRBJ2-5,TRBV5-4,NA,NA,TGTGCCAGCAGCTTGGGAGGGGCGAGTCAAGAGACCCAGTACTTC,CASSLGGASQETQYF
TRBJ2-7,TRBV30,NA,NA,TGTGCCTGGAAGGCGGGGAACGAGCAGTACTTC,CAWKAGNEQYF
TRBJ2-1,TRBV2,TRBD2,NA,TGTGCCAGTAAAGCGGGAGCCCTTAACAATGAGCAGTTCTTC,CASKAGALNNEQFF
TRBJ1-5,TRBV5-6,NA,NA,TGTGCCAGCAGCTCGATCGGACAGCTCAATCAGCCCCAGCATTTT,CASSSIGQLNQPQHF
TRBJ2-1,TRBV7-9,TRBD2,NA,TGTGCCAGCAGCCCAGCGGGAAAATCCTACAATGAGCAGTTCTTC,CASSPAGKSYNEQFF
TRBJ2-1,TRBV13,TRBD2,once,TGTGCCAGCAGCGTGACAGGGGTCCTAGCGGGAGATGAGTTCTTC,CASSVTGVLAGDEFF
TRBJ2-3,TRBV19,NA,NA,TGTGCCAGTAGTAGTGCAGGTACGCAGTATTTT,CASSSAGTQYF
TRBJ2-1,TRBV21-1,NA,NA,TGTGCCAAACCAGGGACAGGGAGGCATGAGCAGTTCTTC,CAKPGTGRHEQFF
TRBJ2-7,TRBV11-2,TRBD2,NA,TGTGCCAGCAGCCCCGGACTAGCGGGGTACGAGCAGTACTTC,CASSPGLAGYEQYF
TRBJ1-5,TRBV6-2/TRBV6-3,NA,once,TGTGCCAGCAGTCTTTGGCATCTCAATCAGCCCCAGCATTTT,CASSLWHLNQPQHF
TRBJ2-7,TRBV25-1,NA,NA,TGTGCCAGCAGCCTGAATAACGTCTACGAGCAGTACTTC,CASSLNNVYEQYF
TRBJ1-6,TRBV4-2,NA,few,TGTGCCAGCAGCCAAGACGACGCCCTGATATCACCCCTCCACTTT,CASSQDDALISPLHF
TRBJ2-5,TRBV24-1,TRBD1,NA,TGTGCCACCAGCGAGGACAGGGGGATTGGGCAAGAGACCCAGTACTTC,CATSEDRGIGQETQYF
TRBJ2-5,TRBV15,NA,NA,TGTGCCACCAGCAGCGAGGTGGAGACCCAGTACTTC,CATSSEVETQYF
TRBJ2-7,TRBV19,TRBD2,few,TGTGCCAGTAGTTACCTAGCGGGAGGGCCGGCCCTCTACGAGCAGTACTTC,CASSYLAGGPALYEQYF
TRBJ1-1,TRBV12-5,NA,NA,TGTGCTAGTGGTTCCGGATACAGTGTTACTGAAGCTTTCTTT,CASGSGYSVTEAFF
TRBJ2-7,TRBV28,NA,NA,TGTGCCAGCAGTCAACAGGCCTACGAGCAGTACTTC,CASSQQAYEQYF
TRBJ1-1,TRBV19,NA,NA,TGTGCCAGTACTCAGTCCTCCGGGGGAACTGAAGCTTTCTTT,CASTQSSGGTEAFF
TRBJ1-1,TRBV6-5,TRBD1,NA,TGTGCCAGCAGTCTGGACAGGACACAAGGTACTGAAGCTTTCTTT,CASSLDRTQGTEAFF
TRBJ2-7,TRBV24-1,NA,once,TGTGCCACCAGTGATGCCTACGAGCAGTACTTC,CATSDAYEQYF
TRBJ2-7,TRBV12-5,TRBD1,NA,TGTGCTAGTGGAACCGGGACAGTTGGCTACGAGCAGTACTTC,CASGTGTVGYEQYF
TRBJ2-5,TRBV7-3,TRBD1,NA,TGTGCCAGCAGCCGTCCCGGGACAGGGGGATTAGGGGAGACCCAGTACTTC,CASSRPGTGGLGETQYF
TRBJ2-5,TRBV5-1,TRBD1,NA,TGCGCCAGCAGCTTGGGGGACAGGTGGGAGACCCAGTACTTC,CASSLGDRWETQYF
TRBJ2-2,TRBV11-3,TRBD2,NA,TGTGCCAGCCATCCGGCGGGAGACACCGGGGAGCTGTTTTTT,CASHPAGDTGELFF
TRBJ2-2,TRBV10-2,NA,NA,TGCGCCAGCAGTGAGTATAAGTTCACCGGGGAGCTGTTTTTT,CASSEYKFTGELFF
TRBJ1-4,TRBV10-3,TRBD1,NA,TGTGCCATCAGTGAAGGACAGGGTACAACTAATGAAAAACTGTTTTTT,CAISEGQGTTNEKLFF
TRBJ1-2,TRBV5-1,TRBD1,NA,TGCGCCAGCAGCCAGCAAATTCCGGGACAGAAGTATGGCTACACCTTC,CASSQQIPGQKYGYTF
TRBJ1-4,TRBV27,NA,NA,TGTGCCAGCAGTTTGGGTGGGAATGGTAATGAAAAACTGTTTTTT,CASSLGGNGNEKLFF
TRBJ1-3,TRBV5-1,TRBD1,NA,TGCGCCAGCAGCCCGGGGGACAGGACGAACACCATATATTTT,CASSPGDRTNTIYF
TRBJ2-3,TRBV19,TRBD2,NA,TGTGCCAGTAGTATGGGAGCGGGACCCACAGATACGCAGTATTTT,CASSMGAGPTDTQYF
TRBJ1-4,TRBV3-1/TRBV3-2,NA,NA,TGTGCCAGCAGCCGAAGAACCCCGGTTGGGGATGAAAAACTGTTTTTT,CASSRRTPVGDEKLFF
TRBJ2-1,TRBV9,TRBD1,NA,TGTGCCAGCAGCCCTACCACTAGACAGGGTGGTCTGTTCTTC,CASSPTTRQGGLFF
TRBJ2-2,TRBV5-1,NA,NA,TGCGCCACCTTTCGAGGGGGATCGGACACCGGGGAGCTGTTTTTT,CATFRGGSDTGELFF
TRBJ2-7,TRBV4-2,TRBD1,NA,TGTGCCAGCAGCCCAGGGACAGGGGCGTACGAGCAGTACTTC,CASSPGTGAYEQYF
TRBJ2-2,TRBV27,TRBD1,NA,TGTGCCAGCAGCGGGACAGGGTTGACCGGGGAGCTGTTTTTT,CASSGTGLTGELFF
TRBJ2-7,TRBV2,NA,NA,TGTGCCAGCAGACCCCGGGACTTCTTTCTCTACGAGCAGTACTTC,CASRPRDFFLYEQYF
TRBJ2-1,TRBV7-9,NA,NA,TGTGCCAGCAGCGATCTTGGGGGAGGGCAGTTCTTC,CASSDLGGGQFF
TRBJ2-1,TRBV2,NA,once,TGTGCCAGCAGGGAACCGGGCCCCTACAATGAGCAGTTCTTC,CASREPGPYNEQFF
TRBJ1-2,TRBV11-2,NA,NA,TGTGCCAGCAGCACTGCGGTCCTTCATGATGGCTACACCTTC,CASSTAVLHDGYTF
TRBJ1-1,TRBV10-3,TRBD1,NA,TGTGCCATCATGACTGGACAGGAAAATGAAGCTTTCTTT,CAIMTGQENEAFF
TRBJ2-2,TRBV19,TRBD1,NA,TGTGCCAGTAGTTGGGGGACAGGGAGGACCGGGGAGCTGTTTTTT,CASSWGTGRTGELFF
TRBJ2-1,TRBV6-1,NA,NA,TGTGCCAGCAGTGACTACAGGGTTACTCGGTCCAATGAGCAGTTCTTC,CASSDYRVTRSNEQFF
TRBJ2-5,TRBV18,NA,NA,TGTGCCAGCTCACAAGGGGTTGGAGGAGGGGAGACCCAGTACTTC,CASSQGVGGGETQYF
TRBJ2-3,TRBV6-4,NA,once,TGTGCCAGCACCCCTACTTCAGCGGGCACAGATACGCAGTATTTT,CASTPTSAGTDTQYF
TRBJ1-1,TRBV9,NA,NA,TGTGCCAGCAGCGTAGCTTCCCAGGCTTCGAACACTGAAGCTTTCTTT,CASSVASQASNTEAFF
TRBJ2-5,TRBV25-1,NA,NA,TGTGCCAGCAGTGAATATAAAGGACAAGAGACCCAGTACTTC,CASSEYKGQETQYF